This T cell receptor beta chain was retrieved from a study of T cells in tuberculosis. As for the study in general: A South African cohort included IGRA-negative adolescents, latently infected IGRA-positive adolescents and adults with active tuberculosis.

This CDR3 spans 13 amino acids. Trimming took off 6 bases at V and 0 bases at J, with 6 bases between the two ends. Germline V gene sequence: CDR1 MNHNS, CDR2 SASEGT. General study points: The TCR-beta difference was not significant; alpha differences partly reflected length. Active tuberculosis alpha repertoires lay closer to GMM-specific TCRs than controls'.

Tuberculin skin test and IGRA determined adolescents' latent tuberculosis status at entry. The count of this clone is one. Antigen unknown. Profiled with immunoSEQ multiplex PCR; TCRdb holds only in-frame clones, not every one. Of tens of thousands of clones in the sample, roughly 96% were seen once. This clonotype originated in a donor aged 10 to 29 with latent tuberculosis or without tuberculosis infection. This sequence joins TRBV6-1 and TRBJ1-3, with D uncertain. The sample comprised PBMCs. CDR3 sequence reads: CASRTYSGNTIYF. The CDR3 DNA reads as TGTGCCAGCAGAACATACTCTGGAAACACCATATATTTT.